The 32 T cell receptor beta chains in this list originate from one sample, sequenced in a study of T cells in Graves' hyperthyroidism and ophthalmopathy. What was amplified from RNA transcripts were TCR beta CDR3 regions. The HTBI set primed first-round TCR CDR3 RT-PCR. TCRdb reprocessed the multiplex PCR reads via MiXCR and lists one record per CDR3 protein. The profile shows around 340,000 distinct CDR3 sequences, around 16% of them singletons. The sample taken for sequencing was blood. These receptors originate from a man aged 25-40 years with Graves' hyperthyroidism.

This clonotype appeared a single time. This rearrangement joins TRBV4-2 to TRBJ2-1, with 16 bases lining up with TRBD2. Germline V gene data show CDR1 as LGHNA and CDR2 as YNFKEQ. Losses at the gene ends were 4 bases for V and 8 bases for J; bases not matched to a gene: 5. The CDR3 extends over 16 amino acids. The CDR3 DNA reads TGTGCCAGCAGCCCGGGACTAGCGGGAGGGGCCGATGAGCAGTTCTTC. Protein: CASSPGLAGGADEQFF.

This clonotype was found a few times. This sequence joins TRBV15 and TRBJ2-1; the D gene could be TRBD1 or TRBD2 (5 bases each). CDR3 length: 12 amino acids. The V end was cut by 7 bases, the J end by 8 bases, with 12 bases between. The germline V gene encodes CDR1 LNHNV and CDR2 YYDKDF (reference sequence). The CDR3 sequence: CATNEGIDEQFF. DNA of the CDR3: TGTGCCACCAATGAGGGGATCGATGAGCAGTTCTTC.

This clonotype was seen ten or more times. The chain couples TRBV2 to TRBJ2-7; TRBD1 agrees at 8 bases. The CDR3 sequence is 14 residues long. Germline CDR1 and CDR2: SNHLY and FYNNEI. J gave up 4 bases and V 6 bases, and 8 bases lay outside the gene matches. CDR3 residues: CASRKGQVNYEQYF. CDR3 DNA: TGTGCCAGCAGGAAGGGACAGGTGAATTACGAGCAGTACTTC. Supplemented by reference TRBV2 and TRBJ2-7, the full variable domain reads EPEVTQTPSHQVTQMGQEVILRCVPISNHLYFYWYRQILGQKVEFLVSFYNNEISEKSEIFDDQFSVERPDGSNFTLKIRSTKLEDSAMYFCASRKGQVNYEQYFGPGTRLTVT.

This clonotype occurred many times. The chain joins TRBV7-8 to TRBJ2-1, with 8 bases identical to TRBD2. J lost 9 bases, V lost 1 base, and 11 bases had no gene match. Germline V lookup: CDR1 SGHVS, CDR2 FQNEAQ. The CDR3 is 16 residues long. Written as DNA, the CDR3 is TGTGCCAGCAGCTTAGTAGGGCGGGAGGCCGCCAGTGAGCAGTTCTTC. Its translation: CASSLVGREAASEQFF.

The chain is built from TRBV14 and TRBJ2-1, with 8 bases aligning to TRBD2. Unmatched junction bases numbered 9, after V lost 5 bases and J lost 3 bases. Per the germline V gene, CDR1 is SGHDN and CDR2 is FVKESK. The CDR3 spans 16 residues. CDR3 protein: CASSTLAGWGYNEQFF. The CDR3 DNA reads TGTGCCAGCAGCACGTTAGCGGGATGGGGCTACAATGAGCAGTTCTTC. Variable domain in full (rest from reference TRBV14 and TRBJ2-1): EAGVTQFPSHSVIEKGQTVTLRCDPISGHDNLYWYRRVMGKEIKFLLHFVKESKQDESGMPNNRFLAERTGGTYSTLKVQPAELEDSGVYFCASSTLAGWGYNEQFFGPGTRLTVL.

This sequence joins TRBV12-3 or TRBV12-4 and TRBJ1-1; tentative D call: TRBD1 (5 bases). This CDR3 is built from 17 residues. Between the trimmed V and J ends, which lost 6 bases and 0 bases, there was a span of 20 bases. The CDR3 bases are TGTGCCAGCAGACCGGGACGCGGCCGGCTAATGAACACTGAAGCTTTCTTT. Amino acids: CASRPGRGRLMNTEAFF.

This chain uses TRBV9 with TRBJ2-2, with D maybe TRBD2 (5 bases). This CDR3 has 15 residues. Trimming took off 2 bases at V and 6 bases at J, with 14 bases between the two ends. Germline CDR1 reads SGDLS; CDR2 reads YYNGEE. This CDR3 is CASSVGLNGAGELFF. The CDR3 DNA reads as TGTGCCAGCAGCGTTGGACTTAATGGAGCCGGGGAGCTGTTTTTT. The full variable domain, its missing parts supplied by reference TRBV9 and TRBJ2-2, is DSGVTQTPKHLITATGQRVTLRCSPRSGDLSVYWYQQSLDQGLQFLIQYYNGEERAKGNILERFSAQQFPDLHSELNLSSLELGDSALYFCASSVGLNGAGELFFGEGSRLTVL.

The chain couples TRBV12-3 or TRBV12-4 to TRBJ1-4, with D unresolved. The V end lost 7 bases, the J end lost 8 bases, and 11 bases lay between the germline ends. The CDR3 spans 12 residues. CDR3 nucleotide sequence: TGTGCCAGCACGGTGGGTAGGGAAAAACTGTTTTTT. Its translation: CASTVGREKLFF.

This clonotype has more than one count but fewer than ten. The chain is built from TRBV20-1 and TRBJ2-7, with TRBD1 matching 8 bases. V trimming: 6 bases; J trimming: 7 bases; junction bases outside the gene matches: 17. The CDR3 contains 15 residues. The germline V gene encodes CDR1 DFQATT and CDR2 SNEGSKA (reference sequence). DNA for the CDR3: TGCAGTGCCCAGAAAATCGGACAGGGCTTGGGGGAGCAGTACTTC. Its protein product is CSAQKIGQGLGEQYF.

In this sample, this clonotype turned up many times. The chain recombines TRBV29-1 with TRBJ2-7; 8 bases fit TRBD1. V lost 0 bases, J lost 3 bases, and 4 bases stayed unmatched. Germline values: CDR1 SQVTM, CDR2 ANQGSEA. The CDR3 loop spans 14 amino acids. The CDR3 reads CSVEEQGGSYEQYF. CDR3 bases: TGCAGCGTTGAAGAACAGGGGGGAAGCTACGAGCAGTACTTC.

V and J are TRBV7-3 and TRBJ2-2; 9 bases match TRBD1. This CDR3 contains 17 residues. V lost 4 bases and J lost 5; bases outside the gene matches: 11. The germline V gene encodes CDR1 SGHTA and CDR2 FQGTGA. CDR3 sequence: CASSSPTGGGGTGELFF. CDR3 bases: TGTGCCAGCAGCTCCCCAACAGGGGGCGGGGGAACCGGGGAGCTGTTTTTT.

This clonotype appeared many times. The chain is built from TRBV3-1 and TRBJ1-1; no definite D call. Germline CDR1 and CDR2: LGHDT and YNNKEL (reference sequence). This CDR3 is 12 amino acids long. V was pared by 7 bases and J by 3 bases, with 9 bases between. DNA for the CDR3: TGTGCCAGCACTCCCGGGGACACTGAAGCTTTCTTT. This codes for CASTPGDTEAFF.

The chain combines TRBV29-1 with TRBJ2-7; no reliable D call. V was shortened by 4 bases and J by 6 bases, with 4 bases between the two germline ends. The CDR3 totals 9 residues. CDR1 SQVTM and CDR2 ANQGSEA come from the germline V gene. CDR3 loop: CSVACEQYF. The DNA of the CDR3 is TGCAGCGTTGCCTGCGAGCAGTACTTC.

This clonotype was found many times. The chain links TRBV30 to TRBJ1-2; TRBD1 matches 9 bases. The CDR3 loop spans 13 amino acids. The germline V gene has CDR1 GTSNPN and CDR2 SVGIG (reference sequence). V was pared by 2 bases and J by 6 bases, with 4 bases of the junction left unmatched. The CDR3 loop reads CAWSMDRGDGYTF. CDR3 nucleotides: TGTGCCTGGAGTATGGACAGGGGCGATGGCTACACCTTC.

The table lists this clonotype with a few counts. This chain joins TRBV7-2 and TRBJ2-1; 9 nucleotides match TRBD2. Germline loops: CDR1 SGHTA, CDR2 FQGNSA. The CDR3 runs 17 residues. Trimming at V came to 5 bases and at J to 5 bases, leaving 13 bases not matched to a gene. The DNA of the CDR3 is TGTGCCAGCAGCCGTTATTATTTAGCGGGAGAAAACAATGAGCAGTTCTTC. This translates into CASSRYYLAGENNEQFF.

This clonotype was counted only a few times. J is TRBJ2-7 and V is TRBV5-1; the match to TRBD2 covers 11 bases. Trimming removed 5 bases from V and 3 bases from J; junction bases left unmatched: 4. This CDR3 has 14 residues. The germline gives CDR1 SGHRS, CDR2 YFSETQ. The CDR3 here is CASSPTSGIYEQYF. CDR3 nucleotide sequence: TGCGCCAGCAGTCCGACTAGCGGGATCTACGAGCAGTACTTC.

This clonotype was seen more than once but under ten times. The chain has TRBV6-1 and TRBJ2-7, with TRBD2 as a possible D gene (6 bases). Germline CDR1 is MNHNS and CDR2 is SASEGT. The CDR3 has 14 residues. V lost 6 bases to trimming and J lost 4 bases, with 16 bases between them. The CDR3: CASSGSGLMYEQYF. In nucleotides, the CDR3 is TGTGCCAGCAGCGGAAGCGGGCTGATGTACGAGCAGTACTTC.

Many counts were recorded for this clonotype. In nucleotides, the CDR3 is TGTGCCATCAGTGAGTCTACGGACTACAATGAGCAGTTCTTC. It encodes CAISESTDYNEQFF. The chain has TRBV10-3 and TRBJ2-1; no clear D. From germline, CDR1 is ENHRY and CDR2 SYGVKD. V lost 0 bases to trimming and J lost 3 bases, with 6 bases between them. The CDR3 has 14 amino acids.

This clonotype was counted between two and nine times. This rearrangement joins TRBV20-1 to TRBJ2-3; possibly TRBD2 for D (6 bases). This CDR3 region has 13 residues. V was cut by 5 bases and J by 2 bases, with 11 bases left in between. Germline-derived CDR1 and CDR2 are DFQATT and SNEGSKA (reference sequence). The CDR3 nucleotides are TGCAGTGCTCTCCGGGACTCCACAGATACGCAGTATTTT. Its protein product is CSALRDSTDTQYF.

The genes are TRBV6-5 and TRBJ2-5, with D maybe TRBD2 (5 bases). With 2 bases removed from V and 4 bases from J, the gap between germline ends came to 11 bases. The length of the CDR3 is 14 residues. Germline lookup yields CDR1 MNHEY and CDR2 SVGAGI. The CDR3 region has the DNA TGTGCCAGCAGTTACGTGGGCGGAGGAGAGACCCAGTACTTC. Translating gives CASSYVGGGETQYF.

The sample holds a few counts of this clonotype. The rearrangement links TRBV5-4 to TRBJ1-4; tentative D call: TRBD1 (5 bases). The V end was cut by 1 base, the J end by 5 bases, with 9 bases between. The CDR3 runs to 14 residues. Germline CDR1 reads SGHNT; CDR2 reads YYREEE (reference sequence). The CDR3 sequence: CASSLSGDNEKLFF. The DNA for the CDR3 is TGTGCCAGCAGCTTGTCGGGGGACAATGAAAAACTGTTTTTT.

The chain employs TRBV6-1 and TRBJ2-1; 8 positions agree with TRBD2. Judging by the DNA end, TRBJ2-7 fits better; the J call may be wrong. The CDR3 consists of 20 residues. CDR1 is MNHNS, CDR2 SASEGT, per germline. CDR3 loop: CASSEIEAGASLGSYNEQYF. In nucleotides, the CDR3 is TGTGCCAGCAGTGAGATAGAAGCGGGAGCTAGTCTGGGCTCCTACAATGAGCAGTACTTC.

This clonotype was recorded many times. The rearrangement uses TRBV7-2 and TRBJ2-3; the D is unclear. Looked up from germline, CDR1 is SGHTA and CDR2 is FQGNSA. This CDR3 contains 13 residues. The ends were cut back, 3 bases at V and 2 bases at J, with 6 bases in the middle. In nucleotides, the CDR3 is TGTGCCAGCAGCTTCGCCCCCACAGATACGCAGTATTTT. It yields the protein CASSFAPTDTQYF.

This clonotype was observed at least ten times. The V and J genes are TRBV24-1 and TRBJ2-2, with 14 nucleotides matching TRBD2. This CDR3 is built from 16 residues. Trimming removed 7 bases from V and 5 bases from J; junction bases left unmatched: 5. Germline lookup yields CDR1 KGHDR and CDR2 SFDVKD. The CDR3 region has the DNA TGTGCCACCAGCCCAGGGACTAGCGGGAGAACCGGGGAGCTGTTTTTT. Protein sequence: CATSPGTSGRTGELFF.

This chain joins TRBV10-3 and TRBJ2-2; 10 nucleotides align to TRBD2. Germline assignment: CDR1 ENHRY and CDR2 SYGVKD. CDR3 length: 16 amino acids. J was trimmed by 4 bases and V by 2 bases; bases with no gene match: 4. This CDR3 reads CAISEGSGRATGELFF. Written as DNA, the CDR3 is TGTGCCATCAGTGAGGGGAGCGGGAGGGCCACCGGGGAGCTGTTTTTT.

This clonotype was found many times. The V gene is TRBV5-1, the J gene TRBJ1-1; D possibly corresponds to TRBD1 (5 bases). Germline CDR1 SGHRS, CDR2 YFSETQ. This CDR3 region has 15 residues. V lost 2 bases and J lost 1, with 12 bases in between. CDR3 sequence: CASSFSGQTNTEAFF. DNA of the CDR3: TGCGCCAGCAGCTTTTCAGGGCAGACGAACACTGAAGCTTTCTTT.

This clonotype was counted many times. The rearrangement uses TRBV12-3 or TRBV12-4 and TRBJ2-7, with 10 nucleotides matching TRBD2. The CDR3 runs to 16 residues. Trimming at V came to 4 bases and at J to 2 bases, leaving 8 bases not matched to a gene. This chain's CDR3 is CASSSQAGGSPYEQYF. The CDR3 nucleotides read TGTGCCAGCAGTTCCCAAGCGGGGGGGAGCCCCTACGAGCAGTACTTC.

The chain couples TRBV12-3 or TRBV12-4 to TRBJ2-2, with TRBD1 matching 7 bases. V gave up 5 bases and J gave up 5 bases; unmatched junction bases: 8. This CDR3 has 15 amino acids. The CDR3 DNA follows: TGTGCCAGCAGTAAGACAGGGCGGTTGACCGGGGAGCTGTTTTTT. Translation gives CASSKTGRLTGELFF.

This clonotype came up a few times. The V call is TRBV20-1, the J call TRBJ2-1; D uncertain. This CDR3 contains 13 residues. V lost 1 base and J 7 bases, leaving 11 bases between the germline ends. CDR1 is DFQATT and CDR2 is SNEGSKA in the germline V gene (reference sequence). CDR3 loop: CSARVPGKNEQFF. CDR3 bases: TGCAGTGCTAGAGTACCAGGAAAGAATGAGCAGTTCTTC.

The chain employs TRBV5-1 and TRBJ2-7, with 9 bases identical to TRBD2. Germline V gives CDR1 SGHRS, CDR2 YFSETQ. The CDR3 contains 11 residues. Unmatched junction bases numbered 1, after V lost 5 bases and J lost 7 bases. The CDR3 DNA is TGCGCCAGCAGGGCGGGGGGGGAGCAGTACTTC. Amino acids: CASRAGGEQYF.

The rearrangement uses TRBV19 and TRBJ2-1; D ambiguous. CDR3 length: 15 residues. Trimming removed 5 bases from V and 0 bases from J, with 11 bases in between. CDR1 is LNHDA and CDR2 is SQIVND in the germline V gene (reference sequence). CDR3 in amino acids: CASSSTASSYNEQFF. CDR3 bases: TGTGCCAGTAGTTCAACGGCGAGCTCCTACAATGAGCAGTTCTTC.

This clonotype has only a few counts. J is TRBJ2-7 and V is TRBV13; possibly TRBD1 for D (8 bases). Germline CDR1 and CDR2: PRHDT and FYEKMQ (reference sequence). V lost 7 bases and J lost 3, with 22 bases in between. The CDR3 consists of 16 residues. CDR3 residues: CASNNRGASGIYEQYF. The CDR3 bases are TGTGCCAGCAACAACAGGGGGGCTAGCGGAATCTACGAGCAGTACTTC. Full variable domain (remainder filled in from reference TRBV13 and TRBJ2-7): AAGVIQSPRHLIKEKRETATLKCYPIPRHDTVYWYQQGPGQDPQFLISFYEKMQSDKGSIPDRFSAQQFSDYHSELNMSSLELGDSALYFCASNNRGASGIYEQYFGPGTRLTVT.